This T cell receptor (beta chain) derives from a study of blood T cell repertoires in COVID-19. The method was immunoSEQ multiplex PCR; TCRdb's version includes in-frame clones alone and lacks a portion of them. The profile shows around 250,000 clones, roughly 89% of them singletons. The CDR3 loop spans 13 amino acids. The sequencing sample was made of peripheral blood. The origin of this receptor is a woman in her twenties or thirties with active or convalescent COVID-19. This chain joins TRBV21-1 and TRBJ2-7; the table names TRBD1, a call not compared with the DNA. TRBV21-1 is reported as a pseudogene. This CDR3 is CASSEDSSYEQYF. The CDR3 region has the DNA TGTGCCAGCAGCGAAGACAGCTCCTACGAGCAGTACTTC.